The rows below give T cell receptor beta chains drawn from one sample of a study of T cells in Graves' hyperthyroidism and ophthalmopathy. From the multiplex PCR reads, TCRdb called clonotypes with MiXCR, one entry per CDR3 protein. The sample lists hundreds of thousands of distinct CDR3 sequences; 14% were seen once. Sequencing was performed on blood. These receptors were collected from a woman in her fifties or sixties with Graves' ophthalmopathy. Each CDR3 is given with its conserved first and last residue. A D gene is named only where the DNA matches it firmly. Where a row states a size, it is once, few, many or the class of an expanded clone; other rows omit it.

D	V	size	J	DNA	CDR3
.	TRBV19	.	TRBJ2-4	TGTGCCAGTAGTACTCGTCGAGCCAAAAACATTCAGTACTTC	CASSTRRAKNIQYF
.	TRBV7-2	many	TRBJ2-7	TGTGCCAACAGCTTAGGAGGGCAGCCGTACGAGCAGTACTTC	CANSLGGQPYEQYF
TRBD2	TRBV6-2/TRBV6-3	many	TRBJ2-5	TGTGCCAGCAGTCGGACTAGCGAGACCCAGTACTTC	CASSRTSETQYF
.	TRBV12-3/TRBV12-4	many	TRBJ2-3	TGTGCCAGCACCTTAGGGGGTCGGGGCACAGATACGCAGTATTTT	CASTLGGRGTDTQYF
.	TRBV5-1	few	TRBJ2-7	TGCGCCAGCAGCGTCAATGCAGGGCTGAGCTACGAGCAGTACTTC	CASSVNAGLSYEQYF
TRBD1	TRBV28	many	TRBJ2-7	TGTGCCAGCAGTTCGATCCCGGGACAGGGTACGTACGAGCAGTACTTC	CASSSIPGQGTYEQYF
.	TRBV28	many	TRBJ2-7	TGTGCCAGCTCCTCTGGGTTAGGTACCGAGCAGTACTTC	CASSSGLGTEQYF
.	TRBV28	.	TRBJ1-2	TGTGCCAGCAGTTTTGGAACACCGGGTAACTATGGCTACACCTTC	CASSFGTPGNYGYTF
.	TRBV29-1	few	TRBJ2-2	TGCAGCGTTGAAGACGAGAGTAGCGGGAACACCGGGGAGCTGTTTTTT	CSVEDESSGNTGELFF
.	TRBV7-9	few	TRBJ1-4	TGTGCCAGCAGCCCAGTTCAGGGGGAAAAACTGTTTTTT	CASSPVQGEKLFF
.	TRBV12-3/TRBV12-4	.	TRBJ1-1	TGTGCCAGCAGTTACGGACCCGCGAACACTGAAGCTTTCTTT	CASSYGPANTEAFF
.	TRBV4-3	few	TRBJ1-1	TGCGCCAGCAGCCAAGATCGGATTAGACACGGTGATGAAGCTTTCTTT	CASSQDRIRHGDEAFF
.	TRBV27	.	TRBJ1-5	TGTGCCAGCAGTTTATCGAGGGGATTTAATCAGCCCCAGCATTTT	CASSLSRGFNQPQHF
TRBD2	TRBV10-3	.	TRBJ2-3	TGTGCCGCAGGACTAGCAGGCACAGATACGCAGTATTTT	CAAGLAGTDTQYF
.	TRBV14	.	TRBJ1-2	TGTGCCAGCAGCCAAGAGAGGAAGGGGGTGGCCGGCTACACCTTC	CASSQERKGVAGYTF
.	TRBV5-1	many	TRBJ2-1	TGCGCCAGCAGCCACCCGGTCGCCAATGAGCAGTTCTTC	CASSHPVANEQFF
.	TRBV5-1	.	TRBJ2-1	TGCGCCAGCAGCCGGACTGGGACTTCCTACAATAAGCAGTTCTTC	CASSRTGTSYNKQFF
.	TRBV11-2	many	TRBJ1-4	TGTGCCAGCAGCCAGGCCGGGACCAGGAATGAAAAACTGTTTTTT	CASSQAGTRNEKLFF
TRBD1	TRBV7-6	few	TRBJ1-3	TGTGCCAGCAGCTTAGTTCGACAGGGCCCCTCTGGAAACACCATATATTTT	CASSLVRQGPSGNTIYF
TRBD2	TRBV27	many	TRBJ2-1	TGTGCCAGCAGTGCGGGGACTAGTGGCTCCTACAATGAGCAGTTCTTC	CASSAGTSGSYNEQFF